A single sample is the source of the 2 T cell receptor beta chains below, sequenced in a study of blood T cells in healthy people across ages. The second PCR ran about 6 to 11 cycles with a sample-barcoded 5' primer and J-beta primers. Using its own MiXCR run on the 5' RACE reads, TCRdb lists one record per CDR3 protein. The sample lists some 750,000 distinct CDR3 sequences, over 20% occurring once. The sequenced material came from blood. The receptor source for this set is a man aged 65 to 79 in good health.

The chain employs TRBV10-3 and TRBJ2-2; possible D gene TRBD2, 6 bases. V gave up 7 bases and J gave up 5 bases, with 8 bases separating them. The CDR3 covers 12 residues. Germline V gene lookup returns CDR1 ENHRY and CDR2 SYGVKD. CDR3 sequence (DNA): TGTGCCATCAACGGAGGGACCGGGGAGCTGTTTTTT. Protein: CAINGGTGELFF.

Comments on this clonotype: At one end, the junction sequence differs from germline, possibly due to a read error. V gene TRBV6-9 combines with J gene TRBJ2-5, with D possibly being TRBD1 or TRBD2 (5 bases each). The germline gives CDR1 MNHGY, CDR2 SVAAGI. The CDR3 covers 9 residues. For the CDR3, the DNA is TGTGCCAGTACCGGGACGAGGTTCTTC. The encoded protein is CASTGTRFF.